The clone carrying this TCR beta chain has a handful of counts. Its antigen is not known. The data belong to a study of cytomegalovirus exposure and HLA in healthy donors. Study-wide results and limits: Accurate predictions that matched the HLA-A and HLA-B alleles of most subjects were reportedly made from TCR beta sequences.

The PCR ran on 60 Vbeta and 13 Jbeta primers. TCRdb's copy holds only in-frame clones and misses some; the assay was immunoSEQ multiplex PCR. The table shows roughly 170,000 clones, with 80% to 90% occurring only once. The CDR3 runs to 16 residues. Germline CDR1 reads MGHRA; CDR2 reads YSYEKL. The V end lost 5 bases, the J end lost 5 bases, and 22 bases lay between the germline ends. This receptor was identified in a girl between 10 and 17 years old in good health and CMV-seropositive. Sequences were obtained from PBMCs. This sequence joins TRBV4-1 and TRBJ2-7; tentatively, D is TRBD2 (5 bases). This CDR3 is CASSSVRGRVVNEQYF. DNA for the CDR3: TGCGCCAGCAGCTCTGTTAGAGGGCGGGTAGTCAACGAGCAGTACTTC.